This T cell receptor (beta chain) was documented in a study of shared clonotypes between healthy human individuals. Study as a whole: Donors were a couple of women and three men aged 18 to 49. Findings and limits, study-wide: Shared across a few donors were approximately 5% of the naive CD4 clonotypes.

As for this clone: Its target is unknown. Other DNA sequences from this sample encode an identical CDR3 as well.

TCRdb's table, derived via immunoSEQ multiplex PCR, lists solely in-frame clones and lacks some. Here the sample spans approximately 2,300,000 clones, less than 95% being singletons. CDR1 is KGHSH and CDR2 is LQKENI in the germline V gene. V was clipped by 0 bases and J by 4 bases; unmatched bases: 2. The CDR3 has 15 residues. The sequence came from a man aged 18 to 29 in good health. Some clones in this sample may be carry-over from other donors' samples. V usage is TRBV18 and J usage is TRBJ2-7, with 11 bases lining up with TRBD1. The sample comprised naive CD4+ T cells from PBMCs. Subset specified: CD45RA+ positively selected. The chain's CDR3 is CASSPPGTGGYEQYF. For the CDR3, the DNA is TGTGCCAGCTCACCACCGGGGACAGGGGGTTACGAGCAGTACTTC.